This is a list of T cell receptor beta chains from one sample in a study of Graves' ophthalmopathy and Graves' hyperthyroidism. TCRdb re-called the multiplex PCR reads with MiXCR, one entry per CDR3 protein. Of 350,000 to 400,000 distinct CDR3 sequences listed, less than 20% were seen once; the top ten hold approximately 7%. The sequencing input was peripheral blood. The receptors were gathered from a young woman with stable Graves' hyperthyroidism. CDR3s include the opening cysteine and the closing phenylalanine or tryptophan. A D gene is named only where the DNA matches it firmly. A clone size is listed for some rows: how often the clone was seen (once, few, many), or a class if it is expanded.

j_call d_call v_call clone_size cdr3_aa cdr3_nt
TRBJ2-7 TRBD1 TRBV7-8 NA CASSLWVRQGASEQYF TGTGCCAGCAGCTTATGGGTCCGACAGGGTGCGTCCGAGCAGTACTTC
TRBJ2-7 NA TRBV4-1 NA CASSHLPGVAEQYF TGCGCCAGCAGCCATCTCCCAGGGGTAGCCGAGCAGTACTTC
TRBJ2-5 NA TRBV12-3/TRBV12-4 many CASSLVTMYF TGTGCCAGCAGTTTGGTAACCATGTACTTC
TRBJ1-6 NA TRBV30 NA CAWSVGASYNSPLHF TGTGCCTGGAGTGTCGGAGCCTCCTATAATTCACCCCTCCACTTT
TRBJ1-1 TRBD1 TRBV20-1 many CSARAPTGITEAFF TGCAGTGCTAGAGCCCCGACAGGGATCACTGAAGCTTTCTTT
TRBJ2-5 NA TRBV3-1 many CASSQTDEETQYF TGTGCCAGCAGCCAGACAGATGAAGAGACCCAGTACTTC
TRBJ2-7 NA TRBV12-5 many CASGKRGANGEQYF TGTGCTAGCGGAAAACGGGGGGCAAATGGCGAGCAGTACTTC
TRBJ2-5 NA TRBV3-1 many CASSQDRGGQETQYF TGTGCCAGCAGCCAAGATAGAGGGGGACAAGAGACCCAGTACTTC
TRBJ1-5 TRBD1 TRBV12-3/TRBV12-4 many CASSFGQGISNQPQHF TGTGCCAGCAGTTTCGGACAGGGGATAAGCAATCAGCCCCAGCATTTT
TRBJ1-5 TRBD1 TRBV12-3/TRBV12-4 NA CASTYATGQGARQPQHF TGTGCCAGCACCTACGCAACTGGACAGGGGGCACGACAGCCCCAGCATTTT
TRBJ1-1 NA TRBV25-1 many CASSESETGRTEAFF TGTGCCAGCAGTGAGTCCGAGACAGGCCGTACTGAAGCTTTCTTT
TRBJ2-5 NA TRBV12-3/TRBV12-4 many CASSYGRINQETQYF TGTGCCAGCAGTTATGGGCGCATCAACCAAGAGACCCAGTACTTC
TRBJ1-5 NA TRBV20-1 NA CSARLNSNQPQHF TGCAGTGCTAGATTAAATAGCAATCAGCCCCAGCATTTT
TRBJ1-2 NA TRBV27 many CASSLSAGIYGYTF TGTGCCAGCAGTTTATCAGCCGGAATCTATGGCTACACCTTC
TRBJ2-2 NA TRBV12-3/TRBV12-4 many CASSFSGEYGELFF TGTGCCAGCAGTTTCTCAGGGGAGTACGGGGAGCTGTTTTTT
TRBJ2-5 NA TRBV7-8 NA CASIPRRGAQETQYF TGTGCCAGCATCCCCCGACGGGGGGCGCAGGAGACCCAGTACTTC
TRBJ1-2 NA TRBV6-2/TRBV6-3 many CASSYSKIVSWGAYGYTF TGTGCCAGCAGTTACTCGAAAATCGTCTCGTGGGGGGCCTATGGCTACACCTTC
TRBJ2-1 NA TRBV5-1 NA CASSLPRPTGTTTSYNEQFF TGCGCCAGCAGCTTGCCGCGACCGACAGGTACCACCACTTCCTACAATGAGCAGTTCTTC
TRBJ2-2 NA TRBV12-5 many CASGFGWTANTGELFF TGTGCTAGTGGTTTTGGTTGGACAGCGAACACCGGGGAGCTGTTTTTT
TRBJ1-1 TRBD1 TRBV5-1 many CASRLGDRGAEAFF TGCGCCAGCAGACTAGGGGACAGGGGCGCTGAAGCTTTCTTT
TRBJ2-7 NA TRBV3-1 few CASSQVPSAEQYF TGTGCCAGCAGCCAAGTCCCCTCGGCCGAGCAGTACTTC
TRBJ1-4 TRBD1 TRBV29-1 many CSAGQGDEKLFF TGCAGCGCCGGACAGGGGGATGAAAAACTGTTTTTT
TRBJ1-6 NA TRBV7-2 many CASSLGVGVSYNSPLHF TGTGCCAGCAGCTTAGGCGTGGGGGTGTCCTATAATTCACCCCTCCACTTT
TRBJ1-5 NA TRBV6-1 many CASSRGSPNYSNQPQHF TGTGCCAGCAGTCGGGGGTCCCCGAATTATAGCAATCAGCCCCAGCATTTT
TRBJ2-7 TRBD1 TRBV5-1 many CASTSDRGGEQYF TGCGCCAGCACCTCCGACAGGGGCGGCGAGCAGTACTTC
TRBJ1-2 NA TRBV6-1 many CASRTWGTGFNYGYTF TGTGCCAGCAGGACCTGGGGGACGGGATTTAACTATGGCTACACCTTC
TRBJ1-1 TRBD1 TRBV10-3 NA CAIRKGQGTEAFF TGTGCCATCAGGAAGGGACAGGGCACTGAAGCTTTCTTT
TRBJ1-2 NA TRBV18 NA CASSPRTFDGYTF TGTGCCAGCTCACCACGGACTTTCGATGGCTACACCTTC
TRBJ2-5 TRBD1 TRBV7-2 NA CASSLARDSGETQYF TGTGCCAGCAGCCTAGCCCGGGACAGTGGAGAGACCCAGTACTTC
TRBJ2-7 TRBD2 TRBV20-1 many CSARATGTSTYEQYF TGCAGTGCTAGAGCCACCGGGACTAGCACCTACGAGCAGTACTTC
TRBJ1-1 NA TRBV29-1 many CSVEDLPGARTEAFF TGCAGCGTTGAAGATTTGCCGGGGGCGAGGACTGAAGCTTTCTTT
TRBJ2-4 NA TRBV12-3/TRBV12-4 NA CASKSRATKNIQYF TGTGCCAGCAAAAGCCGGGCTACCAAAAACATTCAGTACTTC
TRBJ2-7 NA TRBV20-1 few CSASESTVSSYEQYF TGCAGTGCTAGCGAGTCGACGGTGAGCTCCTACGAGCAGTACTTC
TRBJ2-2 TRBD1 TRBV10-1 many CASSERGQGGELFF TGCGCCAGCAGTGAGAGGGGGCAAGGCGGGGAGCTGTTTTTT
TRBJ2-7 NA TRBV25-1 many CASSDMFVGEQYF TGTGCCAGCAGTGATATGTTCGTGGGGGAGCAGTACTTC
TRBJ1-6 NA TRBV27 many CASTTTGDNSPLHF TGTGCCAGCACGACTACCGGGGACAATTCACCCCTCCACTTT
TRBJ1-3 NA TRBV7-2 few CASSPYSSSGNTIYF TGTGCCAGCAGCCCCTACAGTAGCTCTGGAAACACCATATATTTT
TRBJ2-3 NA TRBV6-1 NA CASGWGATDTQYF TGTGCCAGCGGGTGGGGGGCAACAGATACGCAGTATTTT
TRBJ1-1 NA TRBV27 many CATRHGEGLF TGTGCCACCCGACACGGTGAGGGTCTCTTT
TRBJ2-5 NA TRBV6-5 many CASSYSPGVGETQYF TGTGCCAGCAGTTACTCTCCAGGGGTGGGGGAGACCCAGTACTTC
TRBJ1-6 NA TRBV12-3/TRBV12-4 many CASRGGHYRNSPLHF TGTGCCAGCAGGGGGGGACATTACCGTAATTCACCCCTCCACTTT
TRBJ2-7 TRBD1 TRBV11-2 NA CASSLEGTGAGEQYF TGTGCCAGCAGCTTAGAGGGGACAGGGGCTGGCGAGCAGTACTTC